The 4 T cell receptor beta chains reported below all come from one sample, sequenced in a study of CD8 T cells in ankylosing spondylitis. From the 5' RACE reads, TCRdb called clonotypes with MiXCR, one entry per CDR3 protein. The data contain roughly 170,000 distinct CDR3 sequences, around 9.6% of them seen just once; the ten biggest clones take up around 16%. The material sequenced was blood, either unsorted or a sorted T cell fraction (not recorded which). The receptors originated from a female donor with ankylosing spondylitis or in good health (not recorded which).

This clonotype has ten or more counts. The chain employs TRBV5-1 and TRBJ2-7; D is perhaps TRBD2 (6 bases). Trimming removed 1 base at V and 2 bases at J, with 16 bases between. CDR1 is SGHRS, CDR2 YFSETQ, per germline. This CDR3 spans 16 amino acids. Here the CDR3 reads CASSLRGGMVTYEQYF. CDR3 bases: TGCGCCAGCAGCTTGCGGGGAGGAATGGTGACCTACGAGCAGTACTTC.

This sequence joins TRBV6-2 or TRBV6-3 and TRBJ2-1, with D unresolved. Germline-derived CDR1 and CDR2 are MNHEY and SVGEGT. Trimming stripped 4 bases from V and 8 bases from J, with 6 bases between. This CDR3 is 11 amino acids long. CDR3 DNA sequence: TGTGCCAGCAGTTCAGATCATGAGCAGTTCTTC. Protein: CASSSDHEQFF.

V is TRBV7-6 and J is TRBJ1-5; no clear D. This CDR3 spans 14 amino acids. CDR1 and CDR2 from the germline V gene are SGHVS and FNYEAQ. Trimming removed 1 base at V and 7 bases at J, with 11 bases between. The CDR3 sequence: CASSLEIGRQPQHF. CDR3 DNA: TGTGCCAGCAGCTTAGAAATAGGCAGACAGCCCCAGCATTTT.

Only a few counts were recorded for this clonotype. This chain links TRBV6-1 with TRBJ1-3; D is uncertain. The CDR3 loop spans 15 amino acids. Germline lookup yields CDR1 MNHNS and CDR2 SASEGT. The ends were cut back, 6 bases at V and 0 bases at J, with 12 bases in the middle. The CDR3: CASSSRGNSGNTIYF. CDR3 nucleotides: TGTGCCAGCAGCTCAAGAGGCAACTCTGGAAACACCATATATTTT.